The 3 T cell receptor beta chains reported below all come from one sample, sequenced in a study of blood T cell repertoires in COVID-19. The data were produced by immunoSEQ multiplex PCR, yet TCRdb's version contains in-frame clones alone and is incomplete. The table has approximately 200,000 clones, approximately 90% seen once. Source material: peripheral blood. The receptor source for this set is a man younger than 40 with COVID-19, enrolled during active disease.

The chain is built from TRBV28 and TRBJ2-1; TRBD2 matches at 9 bases. J gave up 7 bases and V 5 bases, and 9 bases lay outside the gene matches. The CDR3 length is 15 residues. In germline, CDR1 is MDHEN, CDR2 SYDVKM. CDR3 amino acids: CASSPGASGNNEQFF. Here the CDR3 DNA reads TGTGCCAGCAGTCCCGGGGCTAGCGGGAATAATGAGCAGTTCTTC. The full variable domain, its missing parts supplied by reference TRBV28 and TRBJ2-1, is DVKVTQSSRYLVKRTGEKVFLECVQDMDHENMFWYRQDPGLGLRLIYFSYDVKMKEKGDIPEGYSVSREKKERFSLILESASTNQTSMYLCASSPGASGNNEQFFGPGTRLTVL.

CDR3 amino acids: CASGLPPHAGWYGYTF. The CDR3 bases are TGTGCTAGTGGTTTGCCCCCACACGCAGGGTGGTATGGCTACACCTTC. The chain carries TRBV12-5 and TRBJ1-2, with D maybe TRBD1 (5 bases). The CDR3 extends over 16 amino acids. Trimming stripped 2 bases from V and 5 bases from J, with 18 bases between. Germline CDR1 is LGHNT and CDR2 is FRNRAP.

The chain has TRBV28 and TRBJ2-3; TRBD1 matches at 8 bases. Germline lookup yields CDR1 MDHEN and CDR2 SYDVKM. CDR3 length equals 14 residues. Trimming removed 5 bases from V and 4 bases from J; junction bases left unmatched: 5. The CDR3 sequence is CASSLGTGADTQYF. The CDR3 DNA reads as TGTGCCAGCAGTCTCGGGACAGGAGCAGATACGCAGTATTTT.